These T cell receptor beta chains were read from a single sample in a study of shared clonotypes between healthy human individuals. The data were produced by immunoSEQ multiplex PCR, yet TCRdb's version contains in-frame clones alone and is incomplete. The sample lists approximately 1.9 million clones; just under 95% were seen once. Material: naive CD8+ T cells from PBMCs. The receptors originated from a man between 18 and 35 years old in good health. Some clones in this sample may be carry-over from other donors' samples. CDR3s include the opening cysteine and the closing phenylalanine or tryptophan. A D gene is named only where the DNA matches it firmly. Part of the rows lack a size; the others show once, few, many or a class for expanded clones.

V: TRBV7-8; J: TRBJ1-1; size: -; D: -; CDR3: CASSLDRGGTEAFF; DNA: TGTGCCAGCAGCTTAGACAGAGGGGGCACTGAAGCTTTCTTT
V: TRBV11-3; J: TRBJ2-1; size: -; D: TRBD1; CDR3: CASSLEGQDGNEQFF; DNA: TGTGCCAGCAGCTTAGAGGGACAGGATGGGAATGAGCAGTTCTTC
V: TRBV6-1; J: TRBJ1-2; size: few; D: -; CDR3: CASRAVYGYTF; DNA: TGTGCCAGCAGGGCAGTCTATGGCTACACCTTC
V: TRBV12-5; J: TRBJ2-1; size: -; D: -; CDR3: CASGLVPGNEQFF; DNA: TGTGCTAGTGGTTTGGTACCGGGCAATGAGCAGTTCTTC
V: TRBV27; J: TRBJ2-7; size: -; D: TRBD2; CDR3: CASSVSGSLLYFNYEQYF; DNA: TGTGCCAGCAGTGTAAGCGGGAGTCTTTTGTATTTTAACTACGAGCAGTACTTC
V: TRBV2; J: TRBJ1-2; size: -; D: -; CDR3: CATEGGLNYGYTF; DNA: TGTGCCACCGAGGGAGGGTTAAACTATGGCTACACCTTC
V: TRBV19; J: TRBJ1-1; size: -; D: -; CDR3: CASSMGGTGTEAFF; DNA: TGTGCCAGTAGTATGGGGGGTACGGGCACTGAAGCTTTCTTT
V: TRBV7-8; J: TRBJ2-1; size: -; D: TRBD2; CDR3: CASSATSGSLSKQFF; DNA: TGTGCCAGCAGCGCGACTAGCGGGAGCTTATCGAAGCAGTTCTTC
V: TRBV6-5; J: TRBJ2-2; size: -; D: -; CDR3: CASRLHRGGELFF; DNA: TGTGCCAGCAGGCTACATAGGGGCGGGGAGCTGTTTTTT
V: TRBV2; J: TRBJ2-3; size: -; D: TRBD2; CDR3: CASSRTSGFTDTQYF; DNA: TGTGCCAGCAGCCGGACTAGTGGATTCACAGATACGCAGTATTTT
V: TRBV6-5; J: TRBJ1-3; size: few; D: -; CDR3: CASSYDGSSGNTIYF; DNA: TGTGCCAGCAGTTACGACGGGAGCTCTGGAAACACCATATATTTT
V: TRBV19; J: TRBJ2-2; size: -; D: -; CDR3: CASSIGRLENTGELFF; DNA: TGTGCCAGTAGTATTGGCCGACTAGAGAACACCGGGGAGCTGTTTTTT
V: TRBV27; J: TRBJ2-1; size: -; D: TRBD2; CDR3: CASSLLAARGLTYNEQFF; DNA: TGTGCCAGCAGCCTTTTAGCCGCTAGGGGACTAACCTACAATGAGCAGTTCTTC
V: TRBV4-1; J: TRBJ2-7; size: -; D: TRBD2; CDR3: CASSQETSGGSYEQYF; DNA: TGCGCCAGCAGCCAAGAGACTAGCGGAGGCTCCTACGAGCAGTACTTC
V: TRBV9; J: TRBJ2-7; size: -; D: TRBD1; CDR3: CASSGSAGQGAREQYF; DNA: TGTGCCAGCAGCGGATCCGCGGGACAGGGGGCAAGGGAGCAGTACTTC
V: TRBV10-3; J: TRBJ2-2; size: -; D: -; CDR3: CAISELGSGELFF; DNA: TGTGCCATCAGTGAGCTCGGTTCCGGGGAGCTGTTTTTT
V: TRBV6-5; J: TRBJ1-2; size: once; D: -; CDR3: CASSSDREHANYGYTF; DNA: TGTGCCAGCAGTTCCGACCGGGAGCATGCTAACTATGGCTACACCTTC
V: TRBV27; J: TRBJ2-3; size: -; D: -; CDR3: CASTVTGSADTQYF; DNA: TGTGCCAGCACGGTTACAGGGTCGGCAGATACGCAGTATTTT
V: TRBV5-1; J: TRBJ2-7; size: -; D: -; CDR3: CASSFFGQNYEQYF; DNA: TGCGCCAGCAGCTTCTTCGGCCAAAATTACGAGCAGTACTTC
V: TRBV27; J: TRBJ2-5; size: -; D: -; CDR3: CASSPLRWETQYF; DNA: TGTGCCAGCAGTCCGCTACGCTGGGAGACCCAGTACTTC
V: TRBV27; J: TRBJ2-6; size: -; D: TRBD1; CDR3: CASSPRTGGAGANVLTF; DNA: TGTGCCAGCAGTCCAAGGACAGGGGGGGCTGGGGCCAACGTCCTGACTTTC
V: TRBV29-1; J: TRBJ1-2; size: -; D: -; CDR3: CSVDEGHRYGYTF; DNA: TGCAGCGTTGACGAGGGACACCGCTATGGCTACACCTTC